This T cell receptor (beta chain) is drawn from a study of T cell responses to AZD1222 COVID-19 vaccine. Germline-derived CDR1 and CDR2 are SGHTA and FQGNSA. The CDR3 runs 16 residues. The trim removed 6 bases at V and 6 bases at J, leaving 11 bases unmatched. Data came from immunoSEQ multiplex PCR; TCRdb stores just in-frame clones and leaves some out. The sample records 150,000 to 200,000 clones, roughly 90% being singletons. This TCR was recovered from an adult in good health. The sample consisted of peripheral blood, taken on day 0 of AZD1222 vaccination. V usage is TRBV7-2 and J usage is TRBJ2-1; TRBD2 aligns across 10 bases. The CDR3 is CASSTRWTSGSNEQFF. Written as DNA, the CDR3 is TGTGCCAGCAGTACGAGATGGACTAGCGGCTCCAATGAGCAGTTCTTC.